The 16 T cell receptor beta chains presented below share a single source sample, sequenced in a study of cytomegalovirus exposure and HLA in healthy donors (dated by TCRdb to about 2017). The receptor library was made with the immunoSEQ multiplex PCR assay. The multiplex PCR relied on a mix of 60 forward primers for TCR Vbeta segments and 13 reverse primers for TCR Jbeta segments. Here the immuneACCESS table is served through TCRdb, limited to in-frame sequences with V and J called. Missing clones are a known gap in these copies; in checked studies unresolved V genes cover under half, and the rest lacks a known reason. This sample's clone table shows just over 150,000 clones. The ten largest clones capture 1% to 1.5% of the sample. The specimen sequenced was PBMCs. The receptors here all came from a woman aged 55-69 years in good health and CMV-seronegative.

The chain uses TRBV19 and TRBJ2-7, with D perhaps matching TRBD1 (5 bases). This CDR3 region has 14 residues. Germline assignment: CDR1 LNHDA and CDR2 SQIVND (reference sequence). V shed 4 bases and J shed 1 base, with 11 bases lying between them. CDR3 loop: CASSTERGSYEQYF. CDR3 sequence (DNA): TGTGCCAGTAGTACCGAAAGGGGTTCCTACGAGCAGTACTTC.

V and J are TRBV7-3 and TRBJ1-1; D call uncertain. This CDR3 has 13 residues. Germline lookup yields CDR1 SGHTA and CDR2 FQGTGA. The V end was cut by 4 bases, the J end by 0 bases, with 6 bases between. The CDR3 loop is CASSSYMNTEAFF. The DNA of the CDR3 is TGTGCCAGCAGCTCTTACATGAACACTGAAGCTTTCTTT.

This chain uses TRBV28 with TRBJ1-5; possibly TRBD1 for D (6 bases). The CDR3 runs 14 residues. Trimming stripped 1 base from V and 5 bases from J, with 9 bases between. Germline-derived CDR1 and CDR2 are MDHEN and SYDVKM. The CDR3 loop is CASSLLQGHQPQHF. In nucleotides, the CDR3 is TGTGCCAGCAGTTTATTACAGGGCCATCAGCCCCAGCATTTT.

The chain has TRBV7-2 and TRBJ2-7; 7 bases agree with TRBD2. The V and J ends lost 5 bases and 2 bases, in that order; junction bases with no gene match: 9. The CDR3 loop spans 15 amino acids. Germline-derived CDR1 and CDR2 are SGHTA and FQGNSA. CDR3 coding DNA: TGTGCCAGCAGCGTATCTAGCGGTAATCCCTACGAGCAGTACTTC. It codes for CASSVSSGNPYEQYF.

This sequence joins TRBV7-8 and TRBJ1-4; possibly TRBD1 for D (6 bases). The CDR3 consists of 15 residues. Germline V gives CDR1 SGHVS, CDR2 FQNEAQ. The V end was cut by 5 bases, the J end by 7 bases, with 17 bases between. CDR3 bases: TGTGCCAGCAGCCTACTACCGACAGGCGGTGAAAAACTGTTTTTT. This encodes CASSLLPTGGEKLFF.

The chain is built from TRBV4-3 and TRBJ1-1; the D gene is possibly TRBD1 (5 bases). The V end was cut by 6 bases, the J end by 1 base, with 9 bases between. CDR1 is LGHNA and CDR2 is YSLEER in the germline V gene. CDR3 length: 13 amino acids. CDR3 in DNA: TGCGCCAGCAGGAGACAGACGAACACTGAAGCTTTCTTT. Protein sequence: CASRRQTNTEAFF.

The V call is TRBV9, the J call TRBJ1-2, with D perhaps TRBD1 (5 bases). Germline CDR1 reads SGDLS; CDR2 reads YYNGEE. The V and J ends lost 4 bases and 7 bases respectively, with 20 bases between them. The CDR3 is 15 residues long. CDR3 DNA sequence: TGTGCCAGCAGCCCTAACGACGGGGGACTCGGTGGCTACACCTTC. Encoded protein: CASSPNDGGLGGYTF.

About this clone: An end of the junction differs from the germline gene, which may be a read error. CDR3 nucleotides: TGCGCCAGCAGTGACTTTCCCGGACTACGTTCCTCCGAGCAGTACTTC. Protein sequence: CASSDFPGLRSSEQYF. The genes are TRBV10-1 and TRBJ2-7; a possible D gene is TRBD2 (6 bases). Looked up from germline, CDR1 is WNHNN and CDR2 is SYGVQD (reference sequence). The CDR3 has 16 residues.

The rearrangement links TRBV7-9 to TRBJ1-1; no clear D. V lost 5 bases and J lost 0, with 10 bases in between. Germline CDR1 and CDR2: SEHNR and FQNEAQ (reference sequence). The CDR3 runs 14 residues. CDR3: CASSRSNLNTEAFF. CDR3 sequence (DNA): TGTGCCAGCAGCAGGAGTAATCTGAACACTGAAGCTTTCTTT.

This chain joins TRBV19 and TRBJ2-1, with 12 bases fitting TRBD2. V dropped 6 bases and J dropped 6; count of bases not matched to a gene: 12. This CDR3 contains 17 residues. Looked up from germline, CDR1 is LNHDA and CDR2 is SQIVND (reference sequence). Written as DNA, the CDR3 is TGTGCCAGTAGGAGGACTAGCGGGAACTTAGGGCGCAATGAGCAGTTCTTC. This translates into CASRRTSGNLGRNEQFF.

This chain links TRBV4-3 with TRBJ2-3; 9 bases line up with TRBD1. Germline trimming cut 7 bases from V and 2 bases from J; bases unmatched to any gene: 7. Germline V lookup: CDR1 LGHNA, CDR2 YSLEER. There are 15 residues in the CDR3. CDR3 sequence reads: CASTWGTGSTDTQYF. The CDR3 coding sequence is TGCGCCAGCACTTGGGGGACAGGGTCCACAGATACGCAGTATTTT.

This sequence joins TRBV7-3 and TRBJ1-1, with TRBD1 matching 8 bases. With 0 bases clipped from V and 3 bases from J, the junction kept 3 bases outside the gene matches. This CDR3 is 15 amino acids long. CDR1 and CDR2 from the germline V gene are SGHTA and FQGTGA. CDR3 sequence reads: CASSLTAGGHTEAFF. In nucleotides, the CDR3 is TGTGCCAGCAGCTTAACTGCAGGGGGCCACACTGAAGCTTTCTTT.

The chain joins TRBV7-8 to TRBJ2-7; 12 bases line up with TRBD1. Germline CDR1 reads SGHVS; CDR2 reads FQNEAQ. The CDR3 runs to 16 residues. V lost 5 bases, J lost 6 bases, and 11 bases stayed unmatched. The CDR3 DNA reads as TGTGCCAGCAGCCATCGCCGGGACAGGGGGCGCGGCGAGCAGTACTTC. It encodes CASSHRRDRGRGEQYF.

The J gene is TRBJ1-2, the V gene TRBV7-3; no reliable D call. The CDR3 totals 16 residues. Germline CDR1 SGHTA, CDR2 FQGTGA. The V end lost 5 bases, the J end lost 7 bases, and 23 bases lay between the germline ends. The CDR3 DNA reads TGTGCCAGCAGCCCTCAAAGCTCCGGGAGCTTGTCTGGCTACACCTTC. Translating it yields CASSPQSSGSLSGYTF.

About this clone itself: Sequence at one end of the junction differs from germline and may be a read error. V gene TRBV5-4 combines with J gene TRBJ1-1; the D gene is possibly TRBD1 (6 bases). The V gene's germline CDR1 is SGHNT and CDR2 YYREEE (reference sequence). CDR3 length: 13 amino acids. CDR3 in DNA: TGTGCCAGCAGCTTAACAGGGAACGCTGAAGCTTTCTTT. It translates to CASSLTGNAEAFF. The full variable domain, rest sourced from reference TRBV5-4 and TRBJ1-1, is ETGVTQSPTHLIKTRGQQVTLRCSSQSGHNTVSWYQQALGQGPQFIFQYYREEENGRGNFPPRFSGLQFPNYSSELNVNALELDDSALYLCASSLTGNAEAFFGQGTRLTVV.

The chain links TRBV10-1 to TRBJ2-3, with a possible D match to TRBD2 (6 bases). Germline CDR1 reads WNHNN; CDR2 reads SYGVQD (reference sequence). The CDR3 contains 16 residues. V gave up 6 bases and J gave up 2 bases, with 18 bases separating them. The CDR3 here is CASSAFLAGNTDTQYF. The CDR3 region has the DNA TGCGCCAGCAGCGCCTTTCTGGCGGGAAACACAGATACGCAGTATTTT.